Below are 8 T cell receptor beta chains sequenced from a single sample in a study of Ad26.COV2.S vaccination and SARS-CoV-2 variants (dated by TCRdb to the early 2020s). The library was made by the immunoSEQ multiplex PCR assay. This immuneACCESS table, as held by TCRdb, lists in-frame sequences with V and J called but not all clones. Of the missing ones, under half trace to an unresolved V gene in checked studies; the others have no known cause. Here the sample has roughly 300,000 clones; around nine tenths occur a single time. About 4.6% of the sample is held by the ten biggest clonotypes. The treatment or condition label for this specimen denotes: some 20 received Ad26.COV2.S at low or high dose, single or two shots; roughly five received placebo; per-sample allocation not given. For vaccine and placebo recipients, the sequenced repertoires came from samples collected on day 63 after the first injection.

The input for sequencing was peripheral blood, taken in a trial of Ad26.COV2.S vaccine versus placebo. Source of these receptors: a person aged 18 to 59 who received the Ad26.COV2.S COVID-19 vaccine or a placebo.

This sequence joins TRBV5-5 and TRBJ1-5; 7 bases are shared with TRBD1. V shed 2 bases and J 3 bases; nucleotides not matched to a gene: 5. The CDR3 is 15 residues long. Germline-derived CDR1 and CDR2 are SGHKS and YYEKEE (reference sequence). Here the CDR3 DNA reads TGTGCCAGCAGCTTAGACAGGGTTGCCAATCAGCCCCAGCATTTT. Encoded protein: CASSLDRVANQPQHF.

This chain joins TRBV7-2 and TRBJ1-3; D may be TRBD1 (6 bases). Trimming left V 5 bases short and J 3 bases short, with 14 bases between. The CDR3 extends over 15 amino acids. CDR1 SGHTA and CDR2 FQGNSA come from the germline V gene. In nucleotides, the CDR3 is TGTGCCAGCAGCCGGGCAGGGGAAATTGGAAACACCATATATTTT. This encodes CASSRAGEIGNTIYF.

This clone came up once. The chain couples TRBV2 to TRBJ2-5, with D tentatively TRBD2 (6 bases). Germline V CDR1 and CDR2: SNHLY, FYNNEI. The V gene lost 2 bases and the J gene lost 5 bases, with 12 bases spanning the gap. The CDR3 runs to 14 residues. CDR3 sequence: CASSELRGGETQYF. As DNA, the CDR3 is TGTGCCAGCAGTGAATTGCGGGGCGGGGAGACCCAGTACTTC.

The CDR3 sequence is CASSPLTGTDEAFF. The CDR3 coding sequence is TGCGCCAGCAGCCCGTTAACAGGGACCGATGAAGCTTTCTTT. This chain joins TRBV5-1 and TRBJ1-1, with D tentatively TRBD1 (6 bases). V lost 4 bases and J lost 7, with 17 bases in between. The CDR3 sequence is 14 residues long. The germline V gene encodes CDR1 SGHRS and CDR2 YFSETQ.

This clone appeared once. This sequence joins TRBV3-1 (or the pseudogene TRBV3-2) and TRBJ2-1; D may be TRBD2 (7 bases). Per germline, CDR1 LGHDT and CDR2 YNNKEL (reference sequence). Trimming stripped 3 bases from V and 9 bases from J, with 21 bases between. The CDR3 sequence is 16 residues long. The DNA for the CDR3 is TGTGCCAGCAGCCAGCGGGGGCGGGAGAAAGACGGTGAGCAGTTCTTC. Amino acid sequence: CASSQRGREKDGEQFF.

V and J are TRBV5-4 and TRBJ2-3, with D unclear. The V gene lost 4 bases and the J gene lost 3 bases, with 9 bases spanning the gap. This CDR3 is 13 amino acids long. CDR1 is SGHNT, CDR2 YYREEE, per germline (reference sequence). CDR3 region: CASSLDVTDTQYF. The CDR3 region has the DNA TGTGCCAGCAGCCTGGACGTTACAGATACGCAGTATTTT.

The genes are TRBV28 and TRBJ2-1; D ambiguous. The CDR3 runs to 13 residues. Trimming took 4 bases from V and 5 from J, leaving 9 bases between them. Germline-derived CDR1 and CDR2 are MDHEN and SYDVKM. DNA of the CDR3: TGTGCCAGCAGTTCAGTGGGCAACAATGAGCAGTTCTTC. Its translation: CASSSVGNNEQFF.

The chain uses TRBV28 and TRBJ2-3; weak D call: TRBD2 (5 bases). This CDR3 is 15 amino acids long. Germline V gene lookup returns CDR1 MDHEN and CDR2 SYDVKM. Trimming pared 4 bases from V and 5 bases from J, leaving 16 bases between. This CDR3 reads CASSSLEAGGDTQYF. The CDR3 coding sequence is TGTGCCAGCAGTTCCTTAGAGGCGGGCGGAGATACGCAGTATTTT. The full variable domain, rest sourced from reference TRBV28 and TRBJ2-3, is DVKVTQSSRYLVKRTGEKVFLECVQDMDHENMFWYRQDPGLGLRLIYFSYDVKMKEKGDIPEGYSVSREKKERFSLILESASTNQTSMYLCASSSLEAGGDTQYFGPGTRLTVL.